These 18 T cell receptor beta chains were all obtained from the same sample, sequenced in a study of early T cells in non-severe SARS-CoV-2 infection. One entry per CDR3 protein results from TCRdb running MiXCR on the 5' RACE reads. Altogether fewer than 60,000 distinct CDR3 sequences are present, over 3.5% being singletons, with the ten largest covering 5% to 6.5%. The sequenced sample was whole blood. Receptors were obtained from an adult who was a healthcare worker with PCR-confirmed SARS-CoV-2 infection or an uninfected control (not recorded which).

This clonotype was found once. A much larger clone lies a single base off, so this may be a read error. This chain connects TRBV15 to TRBJ1-2, with D perhaps matching TRBD1 (6 bases). Germline values: CDR1 LNHNV, CDR2 YYDKDF (reference sequence). The CDR3 contains 17 residues. V was cut by 0 bases and J by 4 bases, with 18 bases left in between. This CDR3 reads CATSRDLGLGAVYGYTF. For the CDR3, the DNA is TGTGCCACCAGCAGAGATTTGGGTCTGGGGGCGGTCTATGGCTACACCTTC.

This clonotype was recorded many times. This chain joins TRBV20-1 and TRBJ1-1, with 7 nucleotides matching TRBD1. The CDR3 runs 14 residues. V lost 0 bases to trimming and J lost 3 bases; unmatched junction nucleotides: 4. Germline V gene data show CDR1 as DFQATT and CDR2 as SNEGSKA (reference sequence). The CDR3 spells CSARDTGADTEAFF. Written as DNA, the CDR3 is TGCAGTGCTAGAGATACAGGGGCGGACACTGAAGCTTTCTTT.

This clonotype was seen repeatedly, ten times or more. This chain joins TRBV3-1 and TRBJ2-1; 12 nucleotides agree with TRBD2. In germline, CDR1 is LGHDT, CDR2 YNNKEL (reference sequence). This CDR3 is 15 amino acids long. Trimming removed 2 bases from V and 4 bases from J; junction bases left unmatched: 0. For the CDR3, the DNA is TGTGCCAGCAGCCAACTAGCGGGGGGGTACAATGAGCAGTTCTTC. It translates to CASSQLAGGYNEQFF.

The chain is built from TRBV29-1 and TRBJ1-1; maybe TRBD1 (5 bases). The V gene's germline CDR1 is SQVTM and CDR2 ANQGSEA. V lost 4 bases, J lost 0 bases, and 6 bases lay in between. The CDR3 has 12 amino acids. This CDR3 is CSVGQMNTEAFF. In DNA form, the CDR3 reads TGCAGCGTTGGACAGATGAACACTGAAGCTTTCTTT.

This clonotype has a count of ten or more. This chain links TRBV4-2 with TRBJ1-5; the D is unclear. CDR3 length: 14 amino acids. Trimming took 0 bases from V and 7 from J, leaving 10 bases between them. Germline V gene lookup returns CDR1 LGHNA and CDR2 YNFKEQ. The CDR3 loop reads CASSQEKGIQPQHF. The CDR3 DNA is TGTGCCAGCAGCCAAGAAAAAGGTATCCAGCCCCAGCATTTT.

This clonotype was picked up a small number of times. The rearrangement uses TRBV6-5 and TRBJ2-1; 13 bases fit TRBD2. J lost 8 bases, V lost 6 bases, and 10 bases had no gene match. There are 16 residues in the CDR3. Germline V gives CDR1 MNHEY, CDR2 SVGAGI. CDR3 region: CASSAGTSGIVHEQFF. As DNA, the CDR3 is TGTGCCAGCAGCGCGGGGACTAGCGGGATTGTGCATGAGCAGTTCTTC.

This clonotype has a count of ten or more. This chain links TRBV7-2 with TRBJ2-7; D gene unclear. The CDR3 runs to 13 residues. The V gene's germline CDR1 is SGHTA and CDR2 FQGNSA. The V end was cut by 3 bases, the J end by 3 bases, with 9 bases between. The CDR3: CASSLGPDYEQYF. The CDR3 DNA is TGTGCCAGCAGCTTGGGTCCGGACTACGAGCAGTACTTC.

This clonotype was found many times. The genes are TRBV20-1 and TRBJ2-7; 7 nucleotides agree with TRBD1. V was pared by 0 bases and J by 0 bases, with 5 bases of the junction left unmatched. Germline V gives CDR1 DFQATT, CDR2 SNEGSKA (reference sequence). The CDR3 is made up of 15 amino acids. The CDR3 sequence: CSARDLTGNSYEQYF. The CDR3 DNA reads TGCAGTGCTAGAGATTTGACAGGGAACTCCTACGAGCAGTACTTC.

The chain joins TRBV7-6 to TRBJ2-5; D is undetermined. Germline CDR1 and CDR2: SGHVS and FNYEAQ. The germline V and J ends were trimmed by 1 base and 5 bases, with 17 bases remaining between them. CDR3 length: 16 amino acids. CDR3 residues: CASSLVPEAEMETQYF. As DNA, the CDR3 is TGTGCCAGCAGCTTAGTTCCGGAAGCTGAGATGGAGACCCAGTACTTC.

This chain connects TRBV28 to TRBJ1-4; no firm D call. The CDR3 length is 14 residues. Germline V gene lookup returns CDR1 MDHEN and CDR2 SYDVKM. The ends were cut back, 9 bases at V and 15 bases at J, with 26 bases in the middle. Here the CDR3 DNA reads TGTGCCAGTACCCCGGGAGCCCTAAATGGGAAGGTGTTTTTT. Its protein is CASTPGALNGKVFF. Complete variable domain (other parts from reference TRBV28 and TRBJ1-4): DVKVTQSSRYLVKRTGEKVFLECVQDMDHENMFWYRQDPGLGLRLIYFSYDVKMKEKGDIPEGYSVSREKKERFSLILESASTNQTSMYLCASTPGALNGKVFFGSGTQLSVL.

Ten or more counts support this clonotype. The chain employs TRBV24-1 and TRBJ2-3; TRBD1 agrees at 7 bases. The CDR3 sequence is 14 residues long. Germline values: CDR1 KGHDR, CDR2 SFDVKD. V lost 8 bases and J lost 2; bases outside the gene matches: 6. The CDR3 DNA reads as TGTGCCACCACCACCGGGACAGACACAGATACGCAGTATTTT. This gives the protein CATTTGTDTDTQYF.

This clonotype was counted ten times or more. The V call is TRBV20-1, the J call TRBJ2-7; perhaps TRBD1 as D (6 bases). The CDR3 has 15 residues. Germline V gene sequence: CDR1 DFQATT, CDR2 SNEGSKA (reference sequence). The V end lost 6 bases, the J end lost 0 bases, and 18 bases lay between the germline ends. The CDR3 protein is CSAPFRRTDSYEQYF. The CDR3 DNA reads as TGCAGTGCCCCATTCAGGAGGACAGACTCCTACGAGCAGTACTTC.

This clonotype was observed at least ten times. J is TRBJ1-1 and V is TRBV20-1; D is ambiguous. This CDR3 has 15 residues. V gave up 5 bases and J gave up 6 bases, with 22 bases separating them. Germline assignment: CDR1 DFQATT and CDR2 SNEGSKA (reference sequence). This chain's CDR3 is CSAGPFDIGKPEAFF. The CDR3 DNA is TGCAGTGCTGGTCCGTTTGACATTGGGAAGCCTGAAGCTTTCTTT.

This clonotype was observed at least ten times. The gene calls are TRBV6-6 and TRBJ2-1, with TRBD2 matching over 10 bases. Germline V gives CDR1 MNHNY, CDR2 SVGAGI (reference sequence). The CDR3 is 15 amino acids. V dropped 9 bases and J dropped 7; count of bases not matched to a gene: 12. In DNA form, the CDR3 reads TGTGCCAGTACGTCAGCGGGGGGGCCTCGTAATGAGCAGTTCTTC. Amino acids: CASTSAGGPRNEQFF.

Many counts were recorded for this clonotype. The chain has TRBV4-3 and TRBJ2-7, with 7 bases fitting TRBD2. The V segment lost 0 bases and the J segment 4 bases; nucleotides outside the gene matches: 3. Germline V gene data show CDR1 as LGHNA and CDR2 as YSLEER. The CDR3 runs 14 residues. In nucleotides, the CDR3 is TGCGCCAGCAGCCAAGACGGCGGGAGTTACGAGCAGTACTTC. Translated: CASSQDGGSYEQYF.

This clonotype was counted many times. The J gene is TRBJ2-2, the V gene TRBV11-3; D may match TRBD1 or TRBD2 (6 bases each). Germline assignment: CDR1 SGHNT and CDR2 YENEEA. This CDR3 contains 16 residues. Trimming removed 5 bases at V and 7 bases at J, with 20 bases between. The CDR3 nucleotides read TGTGCCAGCAGCGAGCGCCTCGGGGGCGAGGACGGGGAGCTGTTTTTT. The encoded protein is CASSERLGGEDGELFF.

Ten or more counts support this clonotype. This chain joins TRBV3-1 and TRBJ2-1; the D is unclear. CDR1 is LGHDT and CDR2 is YNNKEL in the germline V gene (reference sequence). CDR3 length: 16 residues. The V end was cut by 3 bases, the J end by 4 bases, with 16 bases between. This chain's CDR3 is CASSQALTSIYNEQFF. The CDR3 DNA sequence: TGTGCCAGCAGCCAGGCGTTGACCAGTATATACAATGAGCAGTTCTTC.

In this sample, this clonotype turned up many times. The V and J genes are TRBV6-2 or TRBV6-3 and TRBJ2-7; 7 bases match TRBD1. Germline CDR1 and CDR2: MNHEY and SVGEGT. The CDR3 consists of 17 residues. After removal of 5 bases from V and 2 bases from J, the junction contained 15 bases not matched to a gene. For the CDR3, the DNA is TGTGCCAGCAGTCACGCATACAGGACAGGAACTACCTACGAGCAGTACTTC. Amino acids: CASSHAYRTGTTYEQYF.